The 3 T cell receptor beta chains presented below share a single source sample, sequenced in a study of T cells after posttransplantation cyclophosphamide. Profiling relied on immunoSEQ multiplex PCR, and the TCRdb table lists in-frame clones only, not all of them. Of tens of thousands of clones detected, about 86% appear once; the ten largest clones hold approximately 3%. The sample was PBMCs. These receptor sequences come from a man aged 25-40 years with a blood cancer, CMV-positive, and with a related stem cell donor.

The chain couples TRBV10-3 to TRBJ2-7, with 7 bases that match TRBD1. Germline-derived CDR1 and CDR2 are ENHRY and SYGVKD. The V and J ends lost 6 bases and 4 bases, in that order; junction bases with no gene match: 15. CDR3 length: 16 residues. CDR3 bases: TGTGCCATCAGCCAACGCGACAGGGAAGGGGCTTACGAGCAGTACTTC. Translation: CAISQRDREGAYEQYF.

This clone occurred once. This chain connects TRBV10-3 to TRBJ1-1; D might be TRBD1 (5 bases). Trimming removed 2 bases at V and 3 bases at J, with 10 bases between. The germline V gene encodes CDR1 ENHRY and CDR2 SYGVKD. The CDR3 is 14 amino acids. The CDR3 sequence: CAISELRVDTEAFF. The CDR3 bases are TGTGCCATCAGTGAGCTCAGGGTCGACACTGAAGCTTTCTTT.

The chain recombines TRBV5-1 with TRBJ2-7; 8 nucleotides match TRBD1. The CDR3 consists of 14 residues. J gave up 7 bases and V 5 bases, and 11 bases lay outside the gene matches. CDR1 and CDR2 from the germline V gene are SGHRS and YFSETQ. CDR3 amino acids: CASSPTGGFKEQYF. CDR3 coding DNA: TGCGCCAGCAGTCCCACAGGGGGGTTCAAGGAGCAGTACTTC. The variable domain in full, with the rest retrieved from reference TRBV5-1 and TRBJ2-7, is KAGVTQTPRYLIKTRGQQVTLSCSPISGHRSVSWYQQTPGQGLQFLFEYFSETQRNKGNFPGRFSGRQFSNSRSEMNVSTLELGDSALYLCASSPTGGFKEQYFGPGTRLTVT.